The 6 T cell receptor beta chains given below trace back to one sample, sequenced in a study of PD-1 blockade in classical Hodgkin lymphoma. Time point in this sample: cycle 4 day 1 (C4D1), after less than 7 weeks of nivolumab. Each patient experienced a relapse that followed autologous stem cell transplantation, and brentuximab vedotin exposure varied. Produced via immunoSEQ multiplex PCR; TCRdb's table is partial and in-frame only. Among 75,000 to 95,000 clones listed, around 80% were seen once. The sample was peripheral blood mononuclear cells (PBMCs), taken before the fourth cycle of nivolumab. The source is a human donor with classical Hodgkin lymphoma.

The CDR3 loop is CASSPGLHGEQYF. CDR3 coding DNA: TGCGCCAGCAGCCCAGGACTACACGGCGAGCAGTACTTC. J is TRBJ2-7 and V is TRBV10-1, with D perhaps TRBD2 (6 bases). The CDR3 extends over 13 amino acids. V lost 6 bases to trimming and J lost 6 bases, with 15 bases between them. The V gene's germline CDR1 is WNHNN and CDR2 SYGVQD (reference sequence).

This clone was observed once. The chain carries TRBV7-2 and TRBJ1-5; 8 bases match TRBD1. Germline V gene data show CDR1 as SGHTA and CDR2 as FQGNSA. V lost 5 bases and J lost 7; bases outside the gene matches: 4. The CDR3 extends over 13 amino acids. The CDR3 region is CASSPDRVQPQHF. DNA of the CDR3: TGTGCCAGCAGCCCGGACAGGGTACAGCCCCAGCATTTT. Combining the CDR3 with reference TRBV7-2 and TRBJ1-5 gives the whole variable domain GAGVSQSPSNKVTEKGKDVELRCDPISGHTALYWYRQSLGQGLEFLIYFQGNSAPDKSGLPSDRFSAERTGGSVSTLTIQRTQQEDSAVYLCASSPDRVQPQHFGDGTRLSIL.

V is TRBV19 and J is TRBJ1-2; D is ambiguous. Germline-derived CDR1 and CDR2 are LNHDA and SQIVND (reference sequence). Trimming removed 3 bases at V and 3 bases at J, with 11 bases between. CDR3 size: 14 residues. Here the CDR3 reads CASSIGQRDYGYTF. The CDR3 nucleotides are TGTGCCAGTAGTATCGGGCAGAGGGACTATGGCTACACCTTC.

V and J are TRBV7-9 and TRBJ2-7, with 8 bases that match TRBD2. Germline loops: CDR1 SEHNR, CDR2 FQNEAQ (reference sequence). V lost 5 bases and J lost 0; bases outside the gene matches: 6. The CDR3 totals 15 residues. CDR3 sequence reads: CASSKREGSSYEQYF. The DNA for the CDR3 is TGTGCCAGCAGCAAACGGGAGGGGAGCTCCTACGAGCAGTACTTC.

V is TRBV5-4 and J is TRBJ1-1; D unresolved. Trimming stripped 0 bases from V and 8 bases from J, with 11 bases between. The CDR3 has 13 amino acids. CDR1 is SGHNT, CDR2 YYREEE, per germline (reference sequence). The CDR3, as DNA: TGTGCCAGCAGCTTGGTTCAGCCAGGCGAAGCTTTCTTT. This translates into CASSLVQPGEAFF.

The CDR3 is CSVGQDRGEQYF. The CDR3 nucleotides are TGCAGCGTTGGGCAGGATAGGGGCGAGCAGTACTTC. The chain carries TRBV29-1 and TRBJ2-7; maybe TRBD1 (5 bases). The CDR3 loop spans 12 amino acids. V shed 4 bases and J shed 6 bases, with 13 bases lying between them. Germline CDR1 is SQVTM and CDR2 is ANQGSEA.